This T cell receptor beta chain stems from a study of blood T cell repertoires in COVID-19. Original methodology: Reference gene primer amplification yielded estimated nucleated cell counts. Assay: immunoSEQ multiplex PCR; the TCRdb copy retains only in-frame clones and omits some. The D gene and trimming were derived from the DNA, and the V and J assignments and clone size from that table. Among around 150,000 clones, around 90% were seen once, and the ten largest hold more than 9%. This clone has only a few counts. Germline CDR1 MDHEN, CDR2 SYDVKM. V shed 3 bases and J 3 bases; nucleotides not matched to a gene: 5. The CDR3 contains 14 residues.

This receptor was taken from a man between 60 and 75 years old with active or convalescent COVID-19. This rearrangement joins TRBV28 to TRBJ2-7; 7 nucleotides align to TRBD2. Sequenced sample: peripheral blood. CDR3 coding DNA: TGTGCCAGCAGTTTTATGACTAGCAGCTACGAGCAGTACTTC. It specifies CASSFMTSSYEQYF.